This TCR beta chain was observed in a study of T-cell memory formation after mild COVID-19. Background on the study: TCR clustering was largely donor specific.

Findings and caveats of the study: While clones contracting from day 15 to 85 were balanced between CD4 and CD8, later expanders leaned CD4+.

Turning to this clonotype: Its matching antigen is unknown.

5'RACE with constant-segment primers built TCRalpha and TCRbeta cDNA libraries with UMIs. A single record per CDR3 protein comes from TCRdb applying MiXCR to the 5' RACE reads. The sample consists of approximately 450,000 distinct CDR3 sequences, roughly 18% of them appearing once. The V gene lost 4 bases and the J gene lost 7 bases, with 23 bases spanning the gap. The germline V gene has CDR1 MNHNS and CDR2 SASEGT. The CDR3 runs 17 residues. The clonotype originates from an adult woman who had mild COVID-19 (a few samples of this study predate the infection). Cell type and time point are not known. V gene TRBV6-1 combines with J gene TRBJ2-1; D might be TRBD1 or TRBD2, each matching 5 bases. Sequenced sample: PBMCs or a T cell subset sorted from them (not recorded which). The CDR3 nucleotides read TGTGCCAGCAGTGCGCTGGGGGATAGGTCTTTTGGGAATGAGCAGTTCTTC. Translation gives CASSALGDRSFGNEQFF.